Below, one TCR beta chain is given with its context. Its antigen is unidentified. The CDR3 loop spans 13 amino acids. The ends lost 7 bases at V and 4 bases at J; junction bases unmatched: 6. Germline-derived CDR1 and CDR2 are SQVTM and ANQGSEA. The PCR was carried out with 60 Vbeta primers and 13 Jbeta primers. Produced via immunoSEQ multiplex PCR; TCRdb's table is partial and in-frame only. The sample records 150,000 to 200,000 clones, around 81% being singletons. This record comes from a study of cytomegalovirus exposure and HLA in healthy donors. Study in general: Membership in the Caucasian-associated ancestry cluster was found for around four fifths of fewer than 450 genotyped donors. General study findings and limits: The authors later found most CMV-associated TCR beta chains appeared HLA-restricted. Researchers left out some V segments, among them TRBV6-2 and TRBV6-3, as indistinguishable. Links to common viral pathogens appeared, in a later analysis, for several of the most significant clusters.

Specimen: PBMCs. This receptor was taken from a woman aged 18-29 years in good health and CMV-seropositive. The chain employs TRBV29-1 and TRBJ2-1; 8 bases are shared with TRBD2. This CDR3 reads CSESGGRYNEQFF. CDR3 nucleotide sequence: TGCAGCGAGTCGGGGGGGCGTTACAATGAGCAGTTCTTC.